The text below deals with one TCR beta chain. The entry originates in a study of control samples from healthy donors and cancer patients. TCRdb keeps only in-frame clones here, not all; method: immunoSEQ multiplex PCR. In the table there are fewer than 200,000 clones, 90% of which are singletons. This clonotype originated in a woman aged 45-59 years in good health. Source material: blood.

CDR3 in amino acids: CASSNPGQRNEQFF. The CDR3 DNA reads as TGTGCCAGCAGCAACCCGGGACAGAGGAATGAGCAGTTCTTC. This rearrangement joins TRBV6-2 or TRBV6-3 to TRBJ2-1; 7 nucleotides agree with TRBD1. The CDR3 contains 14 residues. Germline V gene sequence: CDR1 MNHEY, CDR2 SVGEGT. J was trimmed by 7 bases and V by 6 bases; bases with no gene match: 9.